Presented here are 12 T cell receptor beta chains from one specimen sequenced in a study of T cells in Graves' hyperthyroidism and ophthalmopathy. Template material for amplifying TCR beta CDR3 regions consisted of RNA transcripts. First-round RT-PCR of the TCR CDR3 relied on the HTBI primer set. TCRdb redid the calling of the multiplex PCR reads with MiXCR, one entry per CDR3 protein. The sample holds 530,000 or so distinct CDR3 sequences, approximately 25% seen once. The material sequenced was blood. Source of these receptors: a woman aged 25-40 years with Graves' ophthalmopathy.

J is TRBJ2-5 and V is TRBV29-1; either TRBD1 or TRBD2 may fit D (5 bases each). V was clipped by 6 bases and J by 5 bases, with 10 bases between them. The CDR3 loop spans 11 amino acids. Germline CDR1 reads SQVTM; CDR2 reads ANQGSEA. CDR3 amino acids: CSVGPAETQYF. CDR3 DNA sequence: TGCAGCGTGGGACCAGCGGAGACCCAGTACTTC. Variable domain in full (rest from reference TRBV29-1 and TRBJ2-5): SAVISQKPSRDICQRGTSLTIQCQVDSQVTMMFWYRQQPGQSLTLIATANQGSEATYESGFVIDKFPISRPNLTFSTLTVSNMSPEDSSIYLCSVGPAETQYFGPGTRLLVL.

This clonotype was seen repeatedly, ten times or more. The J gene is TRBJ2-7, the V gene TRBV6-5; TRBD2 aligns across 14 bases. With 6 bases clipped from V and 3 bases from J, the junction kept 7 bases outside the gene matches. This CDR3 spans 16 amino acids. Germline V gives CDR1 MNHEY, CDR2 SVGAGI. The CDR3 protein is CASRGTSGGLFYEQYF. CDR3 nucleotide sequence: TGTGCCAGCAGGGGGACTAGCGGGGGCCTATTCTACGAGCAGTACTTC.

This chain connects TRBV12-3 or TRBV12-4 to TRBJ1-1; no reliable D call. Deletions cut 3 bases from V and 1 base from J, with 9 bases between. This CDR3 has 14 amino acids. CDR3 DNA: TGTGCCAGCAGTTTCAAAGAAACGAACACTGAAGCTTTCTTT. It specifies CASSFKETNTEAFF.

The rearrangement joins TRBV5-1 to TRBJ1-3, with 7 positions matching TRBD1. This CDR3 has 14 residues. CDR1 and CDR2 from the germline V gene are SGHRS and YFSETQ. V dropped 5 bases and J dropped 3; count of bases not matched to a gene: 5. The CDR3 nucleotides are TGCGCCAGCAGTTCGACAGGGTTTGGAAACACCATATATTTT. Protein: CASSSTGFGNTIYF.

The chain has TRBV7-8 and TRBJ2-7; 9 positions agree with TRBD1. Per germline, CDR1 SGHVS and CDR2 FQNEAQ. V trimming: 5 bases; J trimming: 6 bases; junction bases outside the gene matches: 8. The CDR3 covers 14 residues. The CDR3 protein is CASSVNRGRLEQYF. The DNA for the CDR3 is TGTGCCAGCAGCGTTAACAGGGGGCGTCTCGAGCAGTACTTC. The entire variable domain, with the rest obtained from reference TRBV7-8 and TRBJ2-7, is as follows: GAGVSQSPRYKVAKRGQDVALRCDPISGHVSLFWYQQALGQGPEFLTYFQNEAQLDKSGLPSDRFFAERPEGSVSTLKIQRTQQEDSAVYLCASSVNRGRLEQYFGPGTRLTVT.

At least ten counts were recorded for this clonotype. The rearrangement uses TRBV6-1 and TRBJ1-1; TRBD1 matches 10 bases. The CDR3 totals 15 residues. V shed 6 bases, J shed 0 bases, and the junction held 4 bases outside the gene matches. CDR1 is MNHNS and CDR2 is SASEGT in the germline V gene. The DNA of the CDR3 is TGTGCCAGCAGAACCGGACAGGGGGTGAACACTGAAGCTTTCTTT. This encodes CASRTGQGVNTEAFF.

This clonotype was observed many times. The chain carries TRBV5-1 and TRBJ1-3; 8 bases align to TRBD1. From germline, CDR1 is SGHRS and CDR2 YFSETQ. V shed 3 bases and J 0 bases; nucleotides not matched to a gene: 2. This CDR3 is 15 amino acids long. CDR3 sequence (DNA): TGCGCCAGCAGCTGGACAGGGATCTCTGGAAACACCATATATTTT. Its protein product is CASSWTGISGNTIYF. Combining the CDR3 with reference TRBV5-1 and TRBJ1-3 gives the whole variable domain KAGVTQTPRYLIKTRGQQVTLSCSPISGHRSVSWYQQTPGQGLQFLFEYFSETQRNKGNFPGRFSGRQFSNSRSEMNVSTLELGDSALYLCASSWTGISGNTIYFGEGSWLTVV.

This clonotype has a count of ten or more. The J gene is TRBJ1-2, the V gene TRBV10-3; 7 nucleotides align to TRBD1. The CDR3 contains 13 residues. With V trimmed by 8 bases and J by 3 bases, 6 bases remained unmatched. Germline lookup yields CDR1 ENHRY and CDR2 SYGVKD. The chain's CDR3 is CAIGSTGDYGYTF. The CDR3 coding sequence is TGTGCCATCGGGTCTACAGGGGACTATGGCTACACCTTC.

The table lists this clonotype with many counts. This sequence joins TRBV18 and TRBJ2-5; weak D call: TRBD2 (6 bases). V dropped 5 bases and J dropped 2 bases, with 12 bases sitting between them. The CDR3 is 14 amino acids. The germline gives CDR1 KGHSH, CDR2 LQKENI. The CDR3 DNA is TGTGCCAGCTCAGTCGGGGGAGTTCAAGAGACCCAGTACTTC. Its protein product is CASSVGGVQETQYF.

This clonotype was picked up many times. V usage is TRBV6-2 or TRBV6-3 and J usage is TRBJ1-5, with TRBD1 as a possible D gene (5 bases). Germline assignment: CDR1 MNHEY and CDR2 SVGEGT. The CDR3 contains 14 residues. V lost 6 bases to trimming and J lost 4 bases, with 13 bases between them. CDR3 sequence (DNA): TGTGCCAGCAGACACGCGGGGGGGAATCAGCCCCAGCATTTT. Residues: CASRHAGGNQPQHF.

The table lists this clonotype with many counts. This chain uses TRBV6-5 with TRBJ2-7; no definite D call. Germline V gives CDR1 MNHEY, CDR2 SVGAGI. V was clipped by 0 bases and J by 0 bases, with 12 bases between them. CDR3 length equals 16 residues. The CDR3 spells CASSYSHSRNSYEQYF. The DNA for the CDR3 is TGTGCCAGCAGTTACTCGCACAGCCGAAACTCCTACGAGCAGTACTTC.

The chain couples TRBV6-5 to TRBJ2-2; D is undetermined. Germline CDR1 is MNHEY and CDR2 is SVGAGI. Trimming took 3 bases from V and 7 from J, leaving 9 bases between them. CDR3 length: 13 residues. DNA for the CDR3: TGTGCCAGCAGTTATGGGTTCGGCGGGGAGCTGTTTTTT. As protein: CASSYGFGGELFF.